The present TCR beta chain was sequenced within a study of blood T cell repertoires in COVID-19 (dated by TCRdb to the early 2020s). Describing the broader study: Samples covering the acute and convalescent phases of COVID-19 were provided by collaborators in the United States, Italy and Spain. HLA class I and class II types, where available, came from metadata supplied by the sample provider rather than from assay-based typing. The material from the prospective study consisted of cDNA or gDNA derived from T cells, B-cell-depleted T cells, or PBMCs. Deeply sampled blood TCRbeta repertoires from subjects exposed to, actively infected with, or recovered from COVID-19 were included in the dataset. Nearly every sample came with metadata listing a de-identified subject ID, COVID-19 status, age in years and sex. The samples were drawn from two sources: the first 160 participants of the ongoing ImmuneRACE study, and fewer than 1,500 subjects contributed by 6 global collaborators. The repertoires were released in a freely available public database intended as a resource for research on the immune response to SARS-CoV-2.

One collaborating source in Seattle enrolled patients while the patients were actively infected and followed the patients over time throughout the course of disease. The collaborating institutions used their own protocols to collect whole blood in K2EDTA tubes. Collaborator samples were shipped for TCRbeta analysis as frozen whole blood, isolated PBMCs, or DNA extracted from either sample type. TCRbeta CDR3 regions were amplified from genomic DNA by means of the immunoSEQ Assay, a bias-controlled multiplex PCR. On the study's bioinformatics: Nucleated cell counts per sample were estimated from amplification of reference gene primers within the assay. To quantify the absolute abundance of each unique TCRbeta CDR3 rearrangement, sequence reads were collapsed and filtered. For each sample, productive Simpson clonality was calculated as the square root of Simpson's diversity index over productive rearrangements. The clones in this table, taken by TCRdb from immuneACCESS, are in-frame only. Not every clone is retained; where verified, under half of the shortfall comes from an unresolved V gene, and the cause of the rest is unknown. V and J calls and clone size follow that table, whereas D and trimming were derived from the DNA. This sample holds fewer than 350,000 clones; around nine tenths were observed only once. The top ten hold nearly 7% of the sample.

The CDR3 spans 13 residues, from the cysteine through the phenylalanine. Only CDR3 DNA remains: 39 bases, in frame from the first base. V is reduced by 8 bases and J by 3 bases, leaving a spacing of 17 bases between them. The germline V gene (reference sequence) sets CDR1 to GTSNPN and CDR2 to SVGIG. Study-wide conclusions, independent of this receptor: The quantity of clinical and demographic metadata differed by source and by participant and was supplied without curation.

Comment on this clone: What antigen it recognizes has not been identified. No quality values exist for individual bases; no much larger clone is one base distant.

The clonotype comes from a woman in her thirties with COVID-19, enrolled during active disease. The sample comprised peripheral blood. The receptor chain draws on TRBV30 and TRBJ2-7, and TRBD1 may be the D gene, going by 5 matching bases. CDR3 region: CAARAGWDYEQYF. The DNA reads TGTGCCGCCCGCGCAGGGTGGGACTACGAGCAGTACTTC.